The sequence of this T cell receptor (beta chain) was determined in a study of T cell repertoires in cytomegalovirus infection. General observations from the study: CMV-specific HLA-C-restricted TCR beta clonotypes dominated the ex vivo response.

TCRdb re-derived calls from the reads in MiXCR, one entry per CDR3 protein. This table holds about 830,000 distinct CDR3 sequences, approximately 29% found once. Notes on this clonotype: Its antigen remains unknown.

The CDR3 is 13 residues long. The V gene end was trimmed by 4 bases and the J gene end by 10 bases; junction bases not matched to a gene: 10. Germline CDR1 is SGHDT and CDR2 is YYEEEE. The source was cultured CD8+ T cells from PBMCs, collected from culture after CMV antigen stimulation. The V call is TRBV5-6, the J call TRBJ1-1, with 7 bases that match TRBD1. This sequence was found in a human donor in good health (CMV status not recorded). Some clones in this sample may be carry-over from other donors' samples. This CDR3 reads CASSRQGSYGAFF. The CDR3 nucleotides are TGTGCCAGCAGCCGACAGGGATCGTATGGAGCTTTCTTT.